These T cell receptor beta chains were read from a single sample in a study of T-cell reconstitution after alpha-beta-depleted transplantation in children. TCRdb reprocessed the PCR reads via MiXCR and lists one record per CDR3 protein. The sample holds 600,000 or so distinct CDR3 sequences, under 25% seen once. This specimen was PBMCs, mostly from graft donor cells, taken 360 days after TCRalphabeta/CD19-depleted stem cell transplant. These receptors were taken from a boy under three years old who had a stem cell transplant for acute myeloid leukemia, so the T cells may come from the graft donor. Each CDR3 is given with its conserved first and last residue. D genes are given only for firm matches. Clone size appears in some rows only: once, few, many, or a class for an expanded clone.

v_gene: TRBV30; j_gene: TRBJ1-1; len: 13; d_gene: -; abundance: -; CDR3nt: TGTGCCTGGGACCCAGGGGAAGGGACTGAAGCTTTCTTT; CDR3aa: CAWDPGEGTEAFF
v_gene: TRBV12-3/TRBV12-4; j_gene: TRBJ2-2; len: 12; d_gene: -; abundance: -; CDR3nt: TGTGCCAGCAGCCAAGGGCCCTGGGAGCTGTTTTTT; CDR3aa: CASSQGPWELFF
v_gene: TRBV20-1; j_gene: TRBJ1-2; len: 19; d_gene: -; abundance: -; CDR3nt: TGCTGTGCTAGAGGGTTCCCCAGGACGGGGCATAGGGAGAACTATGGCTACACCTTC; CDR3aa: CCARGFPRTGHRENYGYTF
v_gene: TRBV2; j_gene: TRBJ2-2; len: 13; d_gene: -; abundance: many; CDR3nt: TGTGCCAGCTCCGCGTCTGGGGTCGGGGAGCTGTTTTTT; CDR3aa: CASSASGVGELFF
v_gene: TRBV29-1; j_gene: TRBJ2-5; len: 15; d_gene: -; abundance: few; CDR3nt: TGCAGCGTCCCCCCGGGACCCCCTCCTTATGGGACCCAGTACTTC; CDR3aa: CSVPPGPPPYGTQYF
v_gene: TRBV4-3; j_gene: TRBJ1-1; len: 14; d_gene: -; abundance: few; CDR3nt: TGCGCCAGCAGCCCAGGGTGGACCTACACTGAAGCTTTCTTT; CDR3aa: CASSPGWTYTEAFF
v_gene: TRBV28; j_gene: TRBJ2-1; len: 16; d_gene: -; abundance: -; CDR3nt: TGTGCCAGCAGTTCCCTTGGCAGCTTCGGGGCCAATGAGCAGTTCTTC; CDR3aa: CASSSLGSFGANEQFF
v_gene: TRBV12-3/TRBV12-4; j_gene: TRBJ1-5; len: 14; d_gene: -; abundance: -; CDR3nt: TGTGCCAGCAGTCCCGTCCCCCACAATCAGCCCCAGCATTTT; CDR3aa: CASSPVPHNQPQHF
v_gene: TRBV4-3; j_gene: TRBJ2-7; len: 17; d_gene: -; abundance: -; CDR3nt: TGCGCCAGCAGCCATTCCGGATCCTCGGGACACACCTACGAGCAGTACTTC; CDR3aa: CASSHSGSSGHTYEQYF
v_gene: TRBV6-6; j_gene: TRBJ2-4; len: 12; d_gene: -; abundance: -; CDR3nt: TGTGCCAGCAGTCCATCCAAAAACATTCAGTACTTC; CDR3aa: CASSPSKNIQYF
v_gene: TRBV6-5; j_gene: TRBJ1-6; len: 15; d_gene: -; abundance: -; CDR3nt: TGTGCCAGCAGTTATTTCCAGGCGAGTAATTCACCCCTCCACTTT; CDR3aa: CASSYFQASNSPLHF
v_gene: TRBV28; j_gene: TRBJ2-7; len: 16; d_gene: -; abundance: many; CDR3nt: TGTGCCAGCAGTTTACCCCCTCCCTCCGGGGGTGGCGAGCAGTACTTC; CDR3aa: CASSLPPPSGGGEQYF
v_gene: TRBV20-1; j_gene: TRBJ2-5; len: 16; d_gene: -; abundance: few; CDR3nt: TGCAGTGCTAGCCGCATCACAACAGGGTTGGGAGAGACCCAGTACTTC; CDR3aa: CSASRITTGLGETQYF
v_gene: TRBV20-1; j_gene: TRBJ1-2; len: 13; d_gene: -; abundance: few; CDR3nt: TGCAGTGCTAGGTCTGGGTTCAACGGGGGCTACACCTTC; CDR3aa: CSARSGFNGGYTF
v_gene: TRBV20-1; j_gene: TRBJ1-4; len: 16; d_gene: TRBD1; abundance: -; CDR3nt: TGCAGTGCTAGAGATCTCAGGGGGCCGGCTAATGAAAAACTGTTTTTT; CDR3aa: CSARDLRGPANEKLFF
v_gene: TRBV20-1; j_gene: TRBJ2-3; len: 15; d_gene: -; abundance: many; CDR3nt: TGCAGTGCTAGAGATACTCTAGACCTCACAGATACGCAGTATTTT; CDR3aa: CSARDTLDLTDTQYF
v_gene: TRBV12-3/TRBV12-4; j_gene: TRBJ2-1; len: 15; d_gene: TRBD1; abundance: -; CDR3nt: TGTGCCAGCAGTTCAAGGACAGGGGAGGACAATGAGCAGTTCTTC; CDR3aa: CASSSRTGEDNEQFF
v_gene: TRBV20-1; j_gene: TRBJ1-1; len: 11; d_gene: -; abundance: -; CDR3nt: TGCAGTGCTAGACAGGGAAGGAACGCTTTCTTT; CDR3aa: CSARQGRNAFF
v_gene: TRBV4-1; j_gene: TRBJ1-4; len: 13; d_gene: -; abundance: few; CDR3nt: TGCGCCAGCAGCCAAGTACCAACCGAAAAACTGTTTTTT; CDR3aa: CASSQVPTEKLFF
v_gene: TRBV29-1; j_gene: TRBJ1-1; len: 15; d_gene: TRBD1; abundance: -; CDR3nt: TGCAGCGTTGCCCGGCCTGGGACAGGGGGAGCTGAAGCTTTCTTT; CDR3aa: CSVARPGTGGAEAFF
v_gene: TRBV12-3/TRBV12-4; j_gene: TRBJ2-1; len: 15; d_gene: -; abundance: many; CDR3nt: TGTGCCAGCAGTTTTAGGGAAAGCTCCTACAATGAGCAGTTCTTC; CDR3aa: CASSFRESSYNEQFF
v_gene: TRBV15; j_gene: TRBJ1-1; len: 15; d_gene: -; abundance: few; CDR3nt: TGTGCCACCACCCCAACTCGGAAAATGAACACTGAAGCTTTCTTT; CDR3aa: CATTPTRKMNTEAFF
v_gene: TRBV7-2; j_gene: TRBJ2-3; len: 15; d_gene: -; abundance: many; CDR3nt: TGTGCCAGCAGCACTATTGGGACTCCAGGGTATACGCAGTATTTT; CDR3aa: CASSTIGTPGYTQYF
v_gene: TRBV14; j_gene: TRBJ2-2; len: 13; d_gene: -; abundance: few; CDR3nt: TGTGCCAGCAGCCTCACCCCGGGACGCCGTTTGTTTTTT; CDR3aa: CASSLTPGRRLFF
v_gene: TRBV5-1; j_gene: TRBJ1-5; len: 16; d_gene: -; abundance: many; CDR3nt: TGCGCCAGCAGCTTGGGAGAGGAGAGGGGATGGCAGCCCCAGCATTTT; CDR3aa: CASSLGEERGWQPQHF
v_gene: TRBV7-2; j_gene: TRBJ2-2; len: 17; d_gene: -; abundance: -; CDR3nt: TGTGCCAGCAGCTTATTGCCCTTAACAGGGATGAGCGGGGAGCTGTTTTTT; CDR3aa: CASSLLPLTGMSGELFF
v_gene: TRBV15; j_gene: TRBJ1-2; len: 17; d_gene: -; abundance: -; CDR3nt: TGTGCCACCAGCAGAGACAGGGGCACACCGTTTAACTATGGCTACACCTTC; CDR3aa: CATSRDRGTPFNYGYTF
v_gene: TRBV12-3/TRBV12-4; j_gene: TRBJ2-4; len: 14; d_gene: -; abundance: many; CDR3nt: TGTGCCAGCAGGCCTTTTGTGGGGCCGGACATTCAGTACTTC; CDR3aa: CASRPFVGPDIQYF
v_gene: TRBV20-1; j_gene: TRBJ2-1; len: 15; d_gene: -; abundance: -; CDR3nt: TGCAGTGCTAAGGAGGGGGGGACAGGTTACAATGAGCAGTTCTTC; CDR3aa: CSAKEGGTGYNEQFF
v_gene: TRBV6-1; j_gene: TRBJ2-6; len: 16; d_gene: -; abundance: many; CDR3nt: TGTGCCAGCTGGTCGGGAGTCCTCTCTGGGGCCAACGTCCTGACTTTC; CDR3aa: CASWSGVLSGANVLTF
v_gene: TRBV10-2; j_gene: TRBJ2-5; len: 14; d_gene: -; abundance: many; CDR3nt: TGCGCCAGCAGTGGACAGAACCTCCAAGAGACCCAGTACTTC; CDR3aa: CASSGQNLQETQYF
v_gene: TRBV25-1; j_gene: TRBJ2-1; len: 13; d_gene: -; abundance: -; CDR3nt: TGTGCCAGCAGTGAGGAGGGAAACAATGAGCAGTTCTTC; CDR3aa: CASSEEGNNEQFF
v_gene: TRBV20-1; j_gene: TRBJ1-2; len: 15; d_gene: -; abundance: -; CDR3nt: TGCAGTGCTAGAGACCGAGACAGTCTTCACTATGGCTACACCTTC; CDR3aa: CSARDRDSLHYGYTF
v_gene: TRBV20-1; j_gene: TRBJ2-3; len: 17; d_gene: TRBD2; abundance: many; CDR3nt: TGCAGTGCAATCTTCCCGGGGACTAGCGCGTTCATTGATACGCAGTATTTT; CDR3aa: CSAIFPGTSAFIDTQYF
v_gene: TRBV20-1; j_gene: TRBJ2-3; len: 14; d_gene: -; abundance: many; CDR3nt: TGCAGTGCTGACAGATCACCCCCCACAGATACGCAGTATTTT; CDR3aa: CSADRSPPTDTQYF
v_gene: TRBV6-2/TRBV6-3; j_gene: TRBJ1-1; len: 15; d_gene: TRBD1; abundance: -; CDR3nt: TGTGCCAGCAGTTACACAGGGGGAAGTATCACTGAAGCTTTCTTT; CDR3aa: CASSYTGGSITEAFF
v_gene: TRBV6-5; j_gene: TRBJ1-2; len: 13; d_gene: TRBD1; abundance: many; CDR3nt: TGTGCCAGCAGCTGGACAGGGGAGTCTGGCTACACCTTC; CDR3aa: CASSWTGESGYTF
v_gene: TRBV12-3/TRBV12-4; j_gene: TRBJ1-5; len: 16; d_gene: -; abundance: -; CDR3nt: TGTGCCAGCAGTTTAGAGGGACAAGCTGGGGGGTCGCCCCAGCATTTT; CDR3aa: CASSLEGQAGGSPQHF
v_gene: TRBV6-5; j_gene: TRBJ1-3; len: 15; d_gene: -; abundance: few; CDR3nt: TGTGCCAGCAGTTACGGTATCGGCTCTGGAAACACCATATATTTT; CDR3aa: CASSYGIGSGNTIYF
v_gene: TRBV5-1; j_gene: TRBJ2-1; len: 17; d_gene: -; abundance: many; CDR3nt: TGCGCCAGCAGCTTGGGGGGGACCTCACCTCCTTACAATGAGCAGTTCTTC; CDR3aa: CASSLGGTSPPYNEQFF
v_gene: TRBV7-6; j_gene: TRBJ2-3; len: 12; d_gene: -; abundance: -; CDR3nt: TGTGCCAGCAGCCTTTCTCGGGATACGCAGTATTTT; CDR3aa: CASSLSRDTQYF
v_gene: TRBV12-3/TRBV12-4; j_gene: TRBJ2-1; len: 13; d_gene: -; abundance: -; CDR3nt: TGTGCCAGCAGTTTAGCCTCCCCGGGAAACAGGATCTTC; CDR3aa: CASSLASPGNRIF
v_gene: TRBV4-3; j_gene: TRBJ2-1; len: 15; d_gene: TRBD2; abundance: -; CDR3nt: TGCGCCAGCAGCCAAGGTAGCGGGCTTTACAATGAGCAGTTCTTC; CDR3aa: CASSQGSGLYNEQFF
v_gene: TRBV12-3/TRBV12-4; j_gene: TRBJ2-5; len: 12; d_gene: -; abundance: -; CDR3nt: TGTGCCAGCAGCCCGTGGAGGGAGACCCAGTACTTC; CDR3aa: CASSPWRETQYF
v_gene: TRBV12-3/TRBV12-4; j_gene: TRBJ1-6; len: 16; d_gene: -; abundance: few; CDR3nt: TGTGCCAGCAGTTTCGAGGGCGCCTTAAAGAATTCACCCCTCCACTTT; CDR3aa: CASSFEGALKNSPLHF
v_gene: TRBV20-1; j_gene: TRBJ1-2; len: 12; d_gene: -; abundance: many; CDR3nt: TGCAGTGCGCGGACTGGAAGCTATGGCTACACCTTC; CDR3aa: CSARTGSYGYTF
v_gene: TRBV7-2; j_gene: TRBJ2-4; len: 15; d_gene: -; abundance: few; CDR3nt: TGTGCCAGCAGCTTAATGATGAGGGACCAAAACATTCAGTACTTC; CDR3aa: CASSLMMRDQNIQYF
v_gene: TRBV28; j_gene: TRBJ1-1; len: 16; d_gene: TRBD1; abundance: once; CDR3nt: TGTGCCAGCAGCCCTGGACAGGGGGCATGGGACACTGAAGCTTTCTTT; CDR3aa: CASSPGQGAWDTEAFF
v_gene: TRBV21-1; j_gene: TRBJ1-5; len: 16; d_gene: -; abundance: -; CDR3nt: TGTGCCAGCAGCGCCCATGCCGGGCCTCACAATCAGCCCCAGCATTTT; CDR3aa: CASSAHAGPHNQPQHF
v_gene: TRBV7-2; j_gene: TRBJ2-6; len: 15; d_gene: -; abundance: -; CDR3nt: TGTGCCAGCAGTTCCGCCCCCACTGGGGCCAACGTCCTGACTTTC; CDR3aa: CASSSAPTGANVLTF
v_gene: TRBV7-2; j_gene: TRBJ1-5; len: 16; d_gene: TRBD1; abundance: -; CDR3nt: TGTGCCAGCAGCCCCCGGGGGGGGACAGGGGGCCAGCCCCAGCATTTT; CDR3aa: CASSPRGGTGGQPQHF
v_gene: TRBV20-1; j_gene: TRBJ1-4; len: 14; d_gene: -; abundance: many; CDR3nt: TGCAGTGCCTTAGGCGGCATAGCTAATGAAAAACTGTTTTTT; CDR3aa: CSALGGIANEKLFF
v_gene: TRBV7-9; j_gene: TRBJ1-6; len: 14; d_gene: -; abundance: few; CDR3nt: TGTGCCAGCAGCCTGACCGGTGCGGATTCACCCCTCCACTTT; CDR3aa: CASSLTGADSPLHF
v_gene: TRBV2; j_gene: TRBJ2-1; len: 16; d_gene: TRBD1; abundance: -; CDR3nt: TGTGCCAGCAGTTCTACGCCGGGACAGGGGAGGAATGAGCAGTTCTTC; CDR3aa: CASSSTPGQGRNEQFF
v_gene: TRBV5-5; j_gene: TRBJ2-7; len: 16; d_gene: -; abundance: few; CDR3nt: TGTGCCAGCAGCGGAAGAGGGAGCGGGACAGTTACCGAGCAGTACTTC; CDR3aa: CASSGRGSGTVTEQYF
v_gene: TRBV28; j_gene: TRBJ2-2; len: 14; d_gene: -; abundance: -; CDR3nt: TGTGCCAGCAGTTTTGCTTCAGGCCCCGGGGAGCTGTTTTTT; CDR3aa: CASSFASGPGELFF
v_gene: TRBV5-1; j_gene: TRBJ2-7; len: 15; d_gene: TRBD2; abundance: few; CDR3nt: TGCGCCAGCAGTTCTCCCGGGACTAGCGGGCGGGAGCAGTACTTC; CDR3aa: CASSSPGTSGREQYF
v_gene: TRBV7-2; j_gene: TRBJ2-5; len: 14; d_gene: TRBD2; abundance: few; CDR3nt: TGTGCCAGCAGCTTAGGGACTAGAGAGGAGACCCAGTACTTC; CDR3aa: CASSLGTREETQYF
v_gene: TRBV21-1; j_gene: TRBJ2-4; len: 13; d_gene: -; abundance: many; CDR3nt: TGTGCCCCCGCTCCGTGGGGCAAAAACATTCAGTACTTC; CDR3aa: CAPAPWGKNIQYF
v_gene: TRBV4-1; j_gene: TRBJ2-1; len: 13; d_gene: -; abundance: few; CDR3nt: TGCGCCAGCAGCCAAGAAGGGTCGAATGAGCAGTTCTTC; CDR3aa: CASSQEGSNEQFF